This T cell receptor beta chain was found in a study of identical twins. Germline V lookup: CDR1 MRHNA, CDR2 SNTAGT. This CDR3 region has 15 residues. V shed 4 bases and J 10 bases; nucleotides not matched to a gene: 10. In TCRdb, the 5' RACE reads were re-called with MiXCR into one record per CDR3 protein. The table lists about 900,000 distinct CDR3 sequences, approximately 13% of them singletons. This same sample was also part of a study on yellow fever vaccine responses in identical twins.

Sequences were obtained from PBMCs. The chain employs TRBV6-4 and TRBJ1-6; 7 bases are a match to TRBD1. The sequence was collected from a woman aged 18-29 years in good health. This chain's CDR3 is CASSASTGLGSPLHF. DNA of the CDR3: TGTGCCAGCAGTGCATCGACAGGGTTGGGGTCACCCCTCCACTTT.